These 10 T cell receptor beta chains originate from one sample sequenced in a study of T cell responses to AZD1222 COVID-19 vaccine. Measured with immunoSEQ multiplex PCR; TCRdb has only the in-frame clones, and not every one. The sample lists 140,000 to 150,000 clones, more than 80% seen once, with roughly 1.7% in the top ten. Here the sequenced sample was peripheral blood, taken on day 0 of AZD1222 vaccination. These receptors were obtained from an adult in good health.

V gene TRBV6-1 combines with J gene TRBJ1-2, with D unresolved. V lost 2 bases, J lost 8 bases, and 9 bases lay in between. The V gene's germline CDR1 is MNHNS and CDR2 SASEGT. CDR3 length equals 12 residues. CDR3 residues: CASSELSGGYTF. CDR3 DNA sequence: TGTGCCAGCAGTGAACTCAGCGGAGGCTACACCTTC.

The chain recombines TRBV28 with TRBJ1-1, with TRBD1 matching over 7 bases. Trimming removed 8 bases from V and 6 bases from J; junction bases left unmatched: 9. CDR1 and CDR2 (germline): MDHEN, SYDVKM. CDR3 size: 13 residues. DNA of the CDR3: TGTGCCAGCGTCAACAGGGGATGGCCTGAAGCTTTCTTT. Protein product: CASVNRGWPEAFF.

This clone was picked up one time. The V gene is TRBV6-5, the J gene TRBJ2-3; tentative D call: TRBD1 (6 bases). Trimming pared 10 bases from V and 4 bases from J, leaving 9 bases between. The CDR3 totals 11 residues. Germline CDR1 and CDR2: MNHEY and SVGAGI. CDR3 loop: CATRGPDTQYF. The CDR3 coding sequence is TGTGCCACCAGGGGCCCAGATACGCAGTATTTT.

This clone has just a few counts. The chain joins TRBV4-1 to TRBJ2-5; D ambiguous. Trimming took off 6 bases at V and 2 bases at J, with 13 bases between the two ends. Germline CDR1 is MGHRA and CDR2 is YSYEKL. This CDR3 has 14 residues. CDR3 nucleotide sequence: TGCGCCAGCAGGACGTCGGGTGGGCAAGAGACCCAGTACTTC. Translated, it gives CASRTSGGQETQYF.

The count of this clone is one. The CDR3 DNA follows: TGCGCCAGCAGCTTGGCGGCTTTGGTTAGGGGGGGGCCGGAGACCCAGTACTTC. It encodes CASSLAALVRGGPETQYF. The chain joins TRBV5-1 to TRBJ2-5, with D tentatively TRBD2 (7 bases). V was trimmed by 0 bases and J by 5 bases, leaving 23 bases between them. This CDR3 contains 18 residues. The germline V gene has CDR1 SGHRS and CDR2 YFSETQ.

This rearrangement joins TRBV6-5 to TRBJ2-3, with a weak D call TRBD2 (6 bases). The V gene's germline CDR1 is MNHEY and CDR2 SVGAGI. There are 13 residues in the CDR3. V was cut by 8 bases and J by 4 bases, with 13 bases left in between. This CDR3 is CASLGGRADTQYF. CDR3 DNA sequence: TGTGCCAGCCTGGGGGGAAGGGCAGATACGCAGTATTTT.

In this sample, this clone turned up once. The CDR3 DNA sequence: TGCGCCAGCAGCTCAAACATAGGGCTAGCGGGGGGTTACAATGAGCAGTTCTTC. Amino acids: CASSSNIGLAGGYNEQFF. V and J are TRBV5-1 and TRBJ2-1; 11 bases line up with TRBD2. The germline gives CDR1 SGHRS, CDR2 YFSETQ. The CDR3 is 18 residues long. Losses at the gene ends were 3 bases for V and 4 bases for J; bases not matched to a gene: 12.

The chain has TRBV18 and TRBJ2-1; possibly TRBD2 for D (6 bases). Trimming took 1 base from V and 8 from J, leaving 15 bases between them. The CDR3 contains 15 residues. CDR1 KGHSH and CDR2 LQKENI come from the germline V gene. CDR3 in DNA: TGTGCCAGCTCACCACTAGGGACTGCCGCCGATGAGCAGTTCTTC. Amino acid sequence: CASSPLGTAADEQFF.

The rearrangement joins TRBV3-1 (or the pseudogene TRBV3-2) to TRBJ2-4; the match to TRBD2 covers 10 bases. Germline-derived CDR1 and CDR2 are LGHDT and YNNKEL (reference sequence). The junction had 3 bases not matched to a gene; V was cut back by 4 bases and J by 0 bases. This CDR3 spans 16 amino acids. DNA for the CDR3: TGTGCCAGCAGCCGTCTAGCGGGAGTAGCCAAAAACATTCAGTACTTC. Protein sequence: CASSRLAGVAKNIQYF.

A single count supports this clone. V usage is TRBV27 and J usage is TRBJ1-4, with D hard to call. V gave up 2 bases and J gave up 7 bases, with 11 bases separating them. The CDR3 spans 14 residues. The germline CDR1 and CDR2 sequences are MNHEY and SMNVEV (reference sequence). CDR3 sequence reads: CASSLSGVGEKLFF. The CDR3 DNA follows: TGTGCCAGCAGTTTAAGTGGGGTGGGTGAAAAACTGTTTTTT.